This TCR beta chain was documented in a study of human T cells and chemical hapten exposure. Study information: During the roughly 24-week study period, patients had diphenylcyclopropenone applied to the scalp every week. Overall study findings and caveats: Healthy people's immune response may differ from that of the donors, who had alopecia. Compared to controls, expanded TCRs made significantly more large clusters of similar CDR3s. Unchanged with DPC sensitization were TCRs above 1 in 1000 frequency.

The germline V gene has CDR1 MRHNA and CDR2 SNTAGT. The CDR3 spans 15 residues. V gave up 3 bases and J gave up 0 bases, with 6 bases separating them. TCRdb itself ran the RACE reads through MiXCR, one entry per CDR3 protein. The sample records 80,000 to 100,000 distinct CDR3 sequences, 9.5% to 15% being singletons. Time point in this sample: patch test 1, 2 weeks after DPC sensitization. Documented treatment: therapeutic diphenylcyclopropenone sensitization with weekly scalp DPC. This clonotype was found many times. What it binds is unknown. The rearrangement links TRBV6-4 to TRBJ2-6; D not certain. The source of this sequence is a woman aged 40 to 49 with alopecia areata. Some clones in this sample may be carry-over from other donors' samples. The sample in question was whole blood, obtained in connection with sensitization to the hapten diphenylcyclopropenone (DPC). In DNA, the CDR3 is TGTGCCAGCAGTGAGGGCAGCTCTGGGGCCAACGTCCTGACTTTC. It yields the protein CASSEGSSGANVLTF.